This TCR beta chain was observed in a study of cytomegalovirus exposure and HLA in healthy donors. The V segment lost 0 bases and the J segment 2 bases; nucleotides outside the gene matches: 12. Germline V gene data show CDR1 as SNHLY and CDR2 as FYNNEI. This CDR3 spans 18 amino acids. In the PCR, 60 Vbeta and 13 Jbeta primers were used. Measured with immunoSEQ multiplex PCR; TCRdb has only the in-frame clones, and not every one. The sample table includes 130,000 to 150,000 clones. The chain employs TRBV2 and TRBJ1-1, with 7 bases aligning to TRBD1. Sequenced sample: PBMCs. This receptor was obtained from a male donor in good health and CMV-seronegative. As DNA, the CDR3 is TGTGCCAGCAGTGAAGCTATAACAGGGGAGCTAACCAACACTGAAGCTTTCTTT. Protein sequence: CASSEAITGELTNTEAFF. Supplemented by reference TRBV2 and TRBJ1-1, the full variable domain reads EPEVTQTPSHQVTQMGQEVILRCVPISNHLYFYWYRQILGQKVEFLVSFYNNEISEKSEIFDDQFSVERPDGSNFTLKIRSTKLEDSAMYFCASSEAITGELTNTEAFFGQGTRLTVV.